This T cell receptor beta chain was observed in a study of monozygotic twins with inflammatory bowel disease. Study-wide results and caveats: Repertoire similarity did not differ between concordant and discordant twins, possibly owing to limited power. Support was lacking for any single strong IBD-associated signal or clonotype. Added variability in patient repertoires may stem from differing immunosuppressive treatments.

Using eight separate reactions per sample, the authors generated cDNA. TCRdb reprocessed the 5' RACE reads and reports one entry per CDR3 protein, with no DNA. The record lists 350,000 to 500,000 distinct CDR3 sequences, of which the ten most abundant hold about 2.3%. Germline assignment: CDR1 SQVTM and CDR2 ANQGSEA. The CDR3 extends over 11 amino acids. Note on this clonotype: What it binds is unknown.

The source is a human donor with ulcerative colitis or Crohn's disease, or a healthy co-twin of an affected twin (not recorded which). The sequenced material came from blood. The chain links TRBV29-1 to TRBJ2-7; TCRdb designates TRBD1, a call that cannot be tested without DNA. This chain's CDR3 is CSVRTTYEQYF.